These T cell receptor beta chains were read from a single sample in a study of cytomegalovirus exposure and HLA in healthy donors. The protocol was immunoSEQ multiplex PCR, while the TCRdb copy is restricted to in-frame clones and leaves out a portion. The sample shows 150,000 to 200,000 clones, roughly 72% of them seen only once. Sequencing input: PBMCs. All receptors derive from a woman in her twenties or thirties in good health and CMV-seropositive. CDR3s include the opening cysteine and the closing phenylalanine or tryptophan. Each record gives: V gene, J gene, clone size, D gene, CDR3 protein, CDR3 DNA. A D gene is named only where the DNA matches it firmly. Size is stated for part of the rows, as once, few or many counts, or as a class when the clone is expanded.

TRBV28	TRBJ2-7	.	.	CASSCGTVKPEPCEQYF	TGTGCCAGCAGTTGCGGGACAGTCAAGCCCGAGCCCTGCGAGCAGTACTTC
TRBV5-1	TRBJ1-4	.	.	CASSSGTTATNEKLFF	TGCGCCAGCAGCTCTGGGACAACTGCAACTAATGAAAAACTGTTTTTT
TRBV5-6	TRBJ1-1	.	.	CASSLTGTGHTEAFF	TGTGCCAGCAGCTTGACTGGAACAGGGCACACTGAAGCTTTCTTT
TRBV4-3	TRBJ1-4	.	.	CASSPLGPDGEKLFF	TGCGCCAGCAGCCCCTTGGGGCCGGACGGCGAAAAACTGTTTTTT
TRBV28	TRBJ1-5	.	.	CASIAGGTQPQHF	TGTGCCAGTATTGCGGGGGGTACTCAGCCCCAGCATTTT
TRBV6-5	TRBJ2-2	.	.	CASSGRSYTGELFF	TGTGCCAGCAGTGGAAGGAGTTATACCGGGGAGCTGTTTTTT
TRBV6-5	TRBJ1-1	.	.	CASSFGPQATEAFF	TGTGCCAGCAGTTTTGGTCCGCAGGCCACTGAAGCTTTCTTT
TRBV7-2	TRBJ1-5	.	TRBD1	CASSLGDRAQPQHF	TGTGCCAGCAGCTTAGGGGACAGGGCTCAGCCCCAGCATTTT
TRBV19	TRBJ1-2	once	TRBD1	CASSLQGIGGYTF	TGTGCCAGTAGCTTACAGGGGATCGGTGGCTACACCTTC
TRBV4-3	TRBJ2-5	.	TRBD2	CASSQRSGLAGQETQYF	TGCGCCAGCAGCCAACGATCTGGACTAGCGGGGCAAGAGACCCAGTACTTC
TRBV5-6	TRBJ1-4	few	.	CASSLVGSGEKLFF	TGTGCCAGCAGCTTGGTGGGCAGCGGAGAAAAACTGTTTTTT
TRBV6-1	TRBJ2-2	.	.	CASSDRFEGGELFF	TGTGCCAGCAGTGATAGGTTCGAGGGTGGGGAGCTGTTTTTT
TRBV7-2	TRBJ1-5	.	TRBD1	CASSLVPGGIGNQPQHF	TGTGCCAGCAGCTTAGTACCAGGGGGCATAGGGAATCAGCCCCAGCATTTT
TRBV2	TRBJ1-5	.	TRBD1	CASRGQFNQPQHF	TGTGCCAGCCGGGGACAGTTCAATCAGCCCCAGCATTTT
TRBV7-9	TRBJ2-1	.	TRBD2	CASSLPSRLAGANNEQFF	TGTGCCAGCAGCTTACCCAGTCGACTAGCGGGAGCCAACAATGAGCAGTTCTTC
TRBV4-3	TRBJ1-1	.	.	CASSQDATAFAAFF	TGCGCCAGCAGCCAAGATGCGACAGCTTTTGCTGCTTTCTTT
TRBV7-2	TRBJ2-1	.	.	CASSPRFRSSYNEQFF	TGTGCCAGCAGCCCTAGGTTCCGGAGCTCCTACAATGAGCAGTTCTTC
TRBV5-1	TRBJ1-1	.	TRBD1	CANSFIGQASNTEAFF	TGCGCCAACAGCTTTATCGGACAGGCCTCGAACACTGAAGCTTTCTTT
TRBV25-1	TRBJ2-7	.	TRBD2	CASSEVIAGPSYEQYF	TGTGCCAGCAGTGAGGTAATAGCGGGACCATCCTACGAGCAGTACTTC
TRBV9	TRBJ1-3	.	.	CASSRDLADTIYF	TGTGCCAGCAGCCGGGACTTAGCGGACACCATATATTTT
TRBV4-1	TRBJ1-2	once	.	CASSRGWPASYGYTF	TGCGCCAGCAGTCGCGGGTGGCCTGCCAGCTATGGCTACACCTTC
TRBV21-1	TRBJ1-1	.	.	CASSPQPKRGVGEAFF	TGTGCCAGCAGCCCCCAACCCAAGCGGGGCGTAGGTGAAGCTTTCTTT
TRBV6-5	TRBJ2-1	few	.	CASRRNRDNEQFF	TGTGCCAGCAGACGCAACAGAGACAATGAGCAGTTCTTC
TRBV4-3	TRBJ2-3	.	TRBD1	CASSQDRDTQYF	TGCGCCAGCAGCCAGGACAGGGATACGCAGTATTTT
TRBV9	TRBJ1-1	few	.	CASSVGEGNTEAFF	TGTGCCAGCAGCGTAGGGGAGGGGAACACTGAAGCTTTCTTT
TRBV5-8	TRBJ1-2	.	.	CASITIKGAYGYTF	TGTGCCAGCATCACCATTAAGGGAGCCTATGGCTACACCTTC
TRBV12-5	TRBJ1-4	.	TRBD1	CASGAGQGTNEKLFF	TGTGCTAGTGGTGCGGGACAGGGAACTAATGAAAAACTGTTTTTT
TRBV28	TRBJ1-5	.	.	CASSLTDRQLPQHF	TGTGCCAGCAGTTTAACAGACAGGCAGCTGCCCCAGCATTTT
TRBV9	TRBJ1-5	.	.	CASSVGGAGGQPQHF	TGTGCCAGCAGCGTCGGGGGGGCGGGGGGTCAGCCCCAGCATTTT
TRBV27	TRBJ1-5	.	.	CASSSSGGSNQPQHF	TGTGCCAGCAGTTCTTCAGGTGGAAGCAATCAGCCCCAGCATTTT
TRBV19	TRBJ2-1	.	.	CASSSQTQGLGNIYNEQFF	TGTGCCAGTAGTTCACAAACCCAGGGGTTAGGGAATATCTACAATGAGCAGTTCTTC
TRBV4-3	TRBJ2-7	few	TRBD2	CASSHDPGATSGMSYEQYF	TGCGCCAGCAGCCACGATCCTGGAGCGACTAGCGGGATGTCCTACGAGCAGTACTTC
TRBV7-2	TRBJ2-5	.	.	CASSPWRQGLETQYF	TGTGCCAGCAGCCCTTGGAGGCAGGGACTAGAGACCCAGTACTTC
TRBV7-2	TRBJ1-1	.	.	CASSLEAENTEAFF	TGTGCCAGCAGCTTAGAGGCGGAGAACACTGAAGCTTTCTTT